The clone carrying this T cell receptor (beta chain) was seen a handful of times. These data belong to a study of patients and donors after allogeneic stem cell transplantation. Each CDR3 protein gets one entry after TCRdb re-called the RT-PCR reads with MiXCR. The sample contains about a million distinct CDR3 sequences, around 17% of which appear only once. The source is a human donor who was either an allogeneic HSCT recipient or a stem cell or donor lymphocyte infusion donor (not recorded which). It is not recorded whose cells these are; they may come from a transplant donor. The sample consisted of blood, either unsorted or a sorted T cell fraction (not recorded which).

The DNA for the CDR3 is TGCAGCGTTCTAGGAGGGCCTCAAAGCGAGTACGAGCAGTACTTC. This sequence encodes CSVLGGPQSEYEQYF. This chain connects TRBV29-1 to TRBJ2-7, with D perhaps TRBD2 (6 bases). This CDR3 is 15 amino acids long. V lost 5 bases and J lost 4, with 21 bases in between. CDR1 and CDR2 (germline): SQVTM, ANQGSEA.